This T cell receptor beta chain was retrieved from a study of Graves' ophthalmopathy and Graves' hyperthyroidism. Ophthalmopathy donors' eye disease showed moderate-to-severe activity, CAS of at least 3, NOSPECS of at least 4 and duration under 3 months. This clonotype has a count of ten or more. Germline V gene lookup returns CDR1 SGHNT and CDR2 YENEEA. Trimming took off 5 bases at V and 0 bases at J, with 8 bases between the two ends. This CDR3 is 13 amino acids long. TCR beta CDR3 amplification used RNA transcripts. A first-round RT-PCR used HTBI primers, followed by a second-round multiplex PCR. TCRdb used MiXCR to reprocess the multiplex PCR reads, holding one entry per CDR3 protein. The profile shows some 160,000 distinct CDR3 sequences, roughly two fifths of them singletons.

Sequencing was performed on peripheral blood. The receptor was isolated from a man aged 25 to 45 with Graves' ophthalmopathy. The rearrangement uses TRBV11-3 and TRBJ2-7; no clear D gene. The CDR3 DNA is TGTGCCAGCAGCGAAGCTAGCTCCTACGAGCAGTACTTC. This translates into CASSEASSYEQYF.